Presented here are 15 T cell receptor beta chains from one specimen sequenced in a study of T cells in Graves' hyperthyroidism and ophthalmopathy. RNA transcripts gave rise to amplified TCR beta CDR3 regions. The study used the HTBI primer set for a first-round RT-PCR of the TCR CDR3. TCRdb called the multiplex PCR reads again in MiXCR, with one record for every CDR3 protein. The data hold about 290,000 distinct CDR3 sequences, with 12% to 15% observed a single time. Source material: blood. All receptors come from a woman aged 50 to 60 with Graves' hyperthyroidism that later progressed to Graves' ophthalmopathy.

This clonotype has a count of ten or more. The CDR3 nucleotides read TGTGCCAGCAGCTTACAGGGGTGGACGGAGACCCAGTACTTC. Translation: CASSLQGWTETQYF. The gene calls are TRBV13 and TRBJ2-5; possible D gene TRBD1, 6 bases. Germline V gene data show CDR1 as PRHDT and CDR2 as FYEKMQ (reference sequence). Trimming left V 2 bases short and J 5 bases short, with 12 bases between. The CDR3 has 14 residues.

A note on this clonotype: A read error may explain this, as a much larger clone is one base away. DNA for the CDR3: TGTGCCGTTAGGCAGGGACAGCACAACGAGCAGTACTTC. Protein sequence: CAVRQGQHNEQYF. This chain connects TRBV6-2 or TRBV6-3 to TRBJ2-7; 7 bases match TRBD1. Germline CDR1 reads MNHEY; CDR2 reads SVGEGT. This CDR3 comprises 13 residues. Germline trimming cut 11 bases from V and 5 bases from J; bases unmatched to any gene: 12.

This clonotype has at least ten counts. This CDR3 reads CASSIGQGGNQPQHF. The CDR3 DNA follows: TGTGCCAGCAGCATAGGACAGGGCGGCAATCAGCCCCAGCATTTT. This rearrangement joins TRBV6-2 or TRBV6-3 to TRBJ1-5; TRBD1 aligns across 8 bases. Unmatched junction bases numbered 6, after V lost 6 bases and J lost 2 bases. The CDR3 loop spans 15 amino acids. Germline loops: CDR1 MNHEY, CDR2 SVGEGT.

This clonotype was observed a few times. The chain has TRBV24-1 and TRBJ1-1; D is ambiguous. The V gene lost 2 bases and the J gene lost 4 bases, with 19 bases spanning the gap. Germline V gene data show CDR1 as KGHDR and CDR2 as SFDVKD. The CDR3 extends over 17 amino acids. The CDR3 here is CATSDSHEPTGRTEAFF. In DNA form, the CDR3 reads TGTGCCACCAGTGATTCCCACGAACCAACGGGCCGCACTGAAGCTTTCTTT.

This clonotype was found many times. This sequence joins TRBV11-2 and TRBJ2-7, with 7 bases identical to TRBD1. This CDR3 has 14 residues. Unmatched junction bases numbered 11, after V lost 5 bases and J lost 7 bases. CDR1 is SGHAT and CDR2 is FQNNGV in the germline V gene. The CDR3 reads CASSLSGGAWEQYF. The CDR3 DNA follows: TGTGCCAGCAGCCTCTCAGGGGGTGCCTGGGAGCAGTACTTC.

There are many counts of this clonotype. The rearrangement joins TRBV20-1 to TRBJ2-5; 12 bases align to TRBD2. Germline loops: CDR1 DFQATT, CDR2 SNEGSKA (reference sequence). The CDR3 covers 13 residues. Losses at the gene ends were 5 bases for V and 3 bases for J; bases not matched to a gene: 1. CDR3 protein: CSARLAGEETQYF. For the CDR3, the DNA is TGCAGTGCTCGACTAGCGGGAGAAGAGACCCAGTACTTC.

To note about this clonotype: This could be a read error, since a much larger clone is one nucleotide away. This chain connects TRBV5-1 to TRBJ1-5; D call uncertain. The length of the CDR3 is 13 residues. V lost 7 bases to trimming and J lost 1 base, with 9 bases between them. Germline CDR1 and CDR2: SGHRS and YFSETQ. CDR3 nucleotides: TGCGCCAGCGGCCTAATAAGCAATCAGCCCCAGCATTTT. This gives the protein CASGLISNQPQHF.

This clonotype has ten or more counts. CDR3 sequence reads: CASSPRTGEQFF. In nucleotides, the CDR3 is TGTGCCAGCTCACCAAGAACCGGGGAGCAGTTCTTC. The V gene is TRBV18, the J gene TRBJ2-1; D is ambiguous. Germline CDR1 KGHSH, CDR2 LQKENI. The CDR3 has 12 residues. With 2 bases removed from V and 10 bases from J, the gap between germline ends came to 9 bases. Combining the CDR3 with reference TRBV18 and TRBJ2-1 gives the whole variable domain NAGVMQNPRHLVRRRGQEARLRCSPMKGHSHVYWYRQLPEEGLKFMVYLQKENIIDESGMPKERFSAEFPKEGPSILRIQQVVRGDSAAYFCASSPRTGEQFFGPGTRLTVL.

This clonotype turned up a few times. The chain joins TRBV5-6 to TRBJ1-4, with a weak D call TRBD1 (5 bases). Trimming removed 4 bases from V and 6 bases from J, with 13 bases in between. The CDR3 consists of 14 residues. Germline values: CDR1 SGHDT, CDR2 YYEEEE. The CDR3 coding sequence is TGTGCCAGCAGCCTTTCCCCGGGGGATGAAAAACTGTTTTTT. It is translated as CASSLSPGDEKLFF.

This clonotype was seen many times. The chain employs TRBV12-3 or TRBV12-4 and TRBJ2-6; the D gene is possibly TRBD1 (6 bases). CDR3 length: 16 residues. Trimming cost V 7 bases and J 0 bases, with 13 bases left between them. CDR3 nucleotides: TGTGCCAGCACCCCGGGACAACGCTCTGGGGCCAACGTCCTGACTTTC. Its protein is CASTPGQRSGANVLTF.

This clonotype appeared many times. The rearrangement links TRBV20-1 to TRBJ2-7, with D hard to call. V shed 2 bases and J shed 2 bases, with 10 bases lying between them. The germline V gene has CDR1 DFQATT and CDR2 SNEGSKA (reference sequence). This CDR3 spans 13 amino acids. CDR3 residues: CSARHGTTYEQYF. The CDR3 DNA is TGCAGTGCTAGACACGGCACTACCTACGAGCAGTACTTC.

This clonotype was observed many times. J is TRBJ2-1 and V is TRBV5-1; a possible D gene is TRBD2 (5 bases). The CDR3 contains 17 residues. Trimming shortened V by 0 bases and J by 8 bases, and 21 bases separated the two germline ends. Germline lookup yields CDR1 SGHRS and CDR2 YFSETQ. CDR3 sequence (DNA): TGCGCCAGCAGCTTGGGAGGTGGCGGGTCCTACGGCGATGAGCAGTTCTTC. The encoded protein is CASSLGGGGSYGDEQFF. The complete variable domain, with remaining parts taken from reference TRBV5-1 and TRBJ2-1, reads KAGVTQTPRYLIKTRGQQVTLSCSPISGHRSVSWYQQTPGQGLQFLFEYFSETQRNKGNFPGRFSGRQFSNSRSEMNVSTLELGDSALYLCASSLGGGGSYGDEQFFGPGTRLTVL.

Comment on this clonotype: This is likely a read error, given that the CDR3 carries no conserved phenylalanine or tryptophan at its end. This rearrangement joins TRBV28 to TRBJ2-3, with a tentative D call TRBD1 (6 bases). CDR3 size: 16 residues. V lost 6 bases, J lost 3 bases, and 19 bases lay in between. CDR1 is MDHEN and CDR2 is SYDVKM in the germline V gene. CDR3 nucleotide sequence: TGTGCCAGCAGGCAGAAGGGGGATTACAAGACAGATACGCAGTATCTT. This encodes CASRQKGDYKTDTQYL.

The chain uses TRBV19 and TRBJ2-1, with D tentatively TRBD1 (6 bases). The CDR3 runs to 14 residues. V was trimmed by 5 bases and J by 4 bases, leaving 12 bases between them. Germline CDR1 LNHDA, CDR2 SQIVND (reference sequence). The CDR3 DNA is TGTGCCAGTAGTCGACGGGGACATTACAATGAGCAGTTCTTC. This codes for CASSRRGHYNEQFF.

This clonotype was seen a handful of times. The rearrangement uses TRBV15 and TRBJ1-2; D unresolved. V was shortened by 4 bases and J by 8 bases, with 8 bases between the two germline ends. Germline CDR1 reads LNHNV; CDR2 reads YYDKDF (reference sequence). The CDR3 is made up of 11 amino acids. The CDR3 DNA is TGTGCCACCAGCACCGGGAAAGGCTACACCTTC. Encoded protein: CATSTGKGYTF.